One sample yielded the 24 T cell receptor beta chains listed below, sequenced in a study of T cells in Graves' hyperthyroidism and ophthalmopathy. Amplification targeted TCR beta CDR3 regions from RNA transcripts. Researchers ran a first-round RT-PCR on the TCR CDR3 using the HTBI primer set. Using its own MiXCR run on the multiplex PCR reads, TCRdb lists one record per CDR3 protein. The sample carries approximately 200,000 distinct CDR3 sequences, around 16% recorded once. The sample comprised blood. Receptor source: a middle-aged man with Graves' hyperthyroidism.

The CDR3 spells CASTWDGYWVAGGWNEQFF. In DNA form, the CDR3 reads TGTGCCAGCACCTGGGACGGTTATTGGGTAGCGGGAGGGTGGAATGAGCAGTTCTTC. V usage is TRBV2 and J usage is TRBJ2-1; the match to TRBD2 covers 11 bases. CDR1 and CDR2 (germline): SNHLY, FYNNEI. V gave up 7 bases and J gave up 7 bases; unmatched junction bases: 21. The CDR3 is 19 residues long.

This clonotype was observed a single time. This chain joins TRBV6-2 or TRBV6-3 and TRBJ2-3; 9 bases are shared with TRBD2. Per germline, CDR1 MNHEY and CDR2 SVGEGT. The CDR3 is 16 amino acids. J lost 6 bases, V lost 2 bases, and 9 bases had no gene match. The CDR3 region is CASSYVGPSGMDTQYF. CDR3 sequence (DNA): TGTGCCAGCAGTTACGTTGGTCCTAGCGGGATGGATACGCAGTATTTT.

The sample holds many counts of this clonotype. This chain uses TRBV5-1 with TRBJ2-3; 8 nucleotides match TRBD2. Germline values: CDR1 SGHRS, CDR2 YFSETQ. Trimming removed 5 bases from V and 1 base from J; junction bases left unmatched: 9. The CDR3 sequence is 16 residues long. CDR3 coding DNA: TGCGCCAGCAGTACCAGCGGGGGATTGGGCACAGATACGCAGTATTTT. Translated: CASSTSGGLGTDTQYF.

This clonotype was counted ten times or more. The rearrangement links TRBV28 to TRBJ1-1; D is possibly TRBD1 (5 bases). CDR3 size: 15 residues. In germline, CDR1 is MDHEN, CDR2 SYDVKM. Deletions cut 5 bases from V and 2 bases from J, with 15 bases between. The CDR3 loop is CASSPTGDYNTEAFF. Here the CDR3 DNA reads TGTGCCAGCAGTCCCACCGGGGACTACAACACTGAAGCTTTCTTT.

This clonotype has a count of ten or more. The rearrangement uses TRBV6-1 and TRBJ2-1; 7 positions match TRBD2. V lost 6 bases to trimming and J lost 6 bases; unmatched junction nucleotides: 8. The CDR3 consists of 14 residues. Germline V gives CDR1 MNHNS, CDR2 SASEGT. The CDR3 loop is CASRLSGVFNEQFF. CDR3 DNA sequence: TGTGCCAGCAGACTGAGCGGGGTCTTCAATGAGCAGTTCTTC.

This clonotype was counted at least ten times. The rearrangement joins TRBV5-1 to TRBJ2-3; D is ambiguous. The CDR3 totals 14 residues. The germline gives CDR1 SGHRS, CDR2 YFSETQ. With 0 bases removed from V and 3 bases from J, the gap between germline ends came to 8 bases. DNA of the CDR3: TGCGCCAGCAGCTTGGTGGTGTCTACAGATACGCAGTATTTT. Amino acid sequence: CASSLVVSTDTQYF. Complete variable domain (other parts from reference TRBV5-1 and TRBJ2-3): KAGVTQTPRYLIKTRGQQVTLSCSPISGHRSVSWYQQTPGQGLQFLFEYFSETQRNKGNFPGRFSGRQFSNSRSEMNVSTLELGDSALYLCASSLVVSTDTQYFGPGTRLTVL.

The sample holds a few counts of this clonotype. This rearrangement joins TRBV5-1 to TRBJ1-1; 8 bases agree with TRBD1. The CDR3 runs to 14 residues. Germline assignment: CDR1 SGHRS and CDR2 YFSETQ. Trimming cost V 4 bases and J 1 base; bases outside gene matches: 3. DNA for the CDR3: TGCGCCAGCAGCCATGGGACAGGGAACACTGAAGCTTTCTTT. It is translated as CASSHGTGNTEAFF.

This clonotype was observed at least ten times. The chain joins TRBV4-3 to TRBJ2-3; D call uncertain. Germline V gene lookup returns CDR1 LGHNA and CDR2 YSLEER. This CDR3 region has 12 residues. The V gene lost 0 bases and the J gene lost 11 bases, with 9 bases spanning the gap. CDR3 protein: CASSQDPRKQYF. DNA for the CDR3: TGCGCCAGCAGCCAAGATCCCAGAAAGCAGTATTTT.

Ten or more counts support this clonotype. This chain connects TRBV28 to TRBJ2-2, with D perhaps given as TRBD1 or TRBD2 (6 bases each). Deletions cut 5 bases from V and 2 bases from J, with 15 bases between. CDR3 length: 16 amino acids. Germline lookup yields CDR1 MDHEN and CDR2 SYDVKM. The CDR3 DNA is TGTGCCAGCAGTCCCGGGGGCGCCCTTAACACCGGGGAGCTGTTTTTT. Amino acid sequence: CASSPGGALNTGELFF.

This chain links TRBV6-2 or TRBV6-3 with TRBJ2-5; either TRBD1 or TRBD2 may fit D (5 bases each). The V gene lost 6 bases and the J gene lost 9 bases, with 14 bases spanning the gap. Germline values: CDR1 MNHEY, CDR2 SVGEGT. The CDR3 is made up of 12 amino acids. The DNA for the CDR3 is TGTGCCAGCAGCCCCCGGGGCGCAGCCCAGTACTTC. This codes for CASSPRGAAQYF.

The table lists this clonotype with many counts. The V and J genes are TRBV10-3 and TRBJ2-1; D might be TRBD1 (6 bases). The V end was cut by 6 bases, the J end by 5 bases, with 17 bases between. CDR1 is ENHRY and CDR2 is SYGVKD in the germline V gene. The CDR3 is 15 amino acids. The CDR3 reads CAIRASGTNDNEQFF. In DNA form, the CDR3 reads TGTGCCATCAGGGCATCCGGGACAAATGACAATGAGCAGTTCTTC.

J is TRBJ1-6 and V is TRBV7-3; D is unresolved. Germline V gene data show CDR1 as SGHTA and CDR2 as FQGTGA. The CDR3 totals 14 residues. Trimming pared 2 bases from V and 10 bases from J, leaving 12 bases between. The CDR3: CASSLAGTESPLHF. The CDR3 DNA reads TGTGCCAGCAGCTTAGCAGGCACGGAGTCACCCCTCCACTTT.

This chain joins TRBV5-6 and TRBJ2-3; D perhaps matches TRBD2 (5 bases). CDR3 length equals 15 residues. The V gene lost 3 bases and the J gene lost 6 bases, with 17 bases spanning the gap. CDR1 is SGHDT and CDR2 is YYEEEE in the germline V gene. CDR3 sequence (DNA): TGTGCCAGCAGCTACGGACTCCAGTGCGGGGATACGCAGTATTTT. It specifies CASSYGLQCGDTQYF.

Many counts were recorded for this clonotype. DNA for the CDR3: TGTGCCAGCAGCCAAACACGCACAGATACGCAGTATTTT. This translates into CASSQTRTDTQYF. This chain links TRBV7-9 with TRBJ2-3; D is unresolved. This CDR3 spans 13 amino acids. V shed 5 bases and J shed 1 base, with 7 bases lying between them. Germline V gene sequence: CDR1 SEHNR, CDR2 FQNEAQ (reference sequence).

This clonotype appeared many times. This sequence joins TRBV30 and TRBJ1-2; D gene uncertain. Germline loops: CDR1 GTSNPN, CDR2 SVGIG (reference sequence). This CDR3 comprises 12 residues. Trimming stripped 1 base from V and 7 bases from J, with 10 bases between. CDR3 nucleotides: TGTGCCTGGAGTGAAACCTGGACTGGCTACACCTTC. As protein: CAWSETWTGYTF.

Ten or more counts support this clonotype. This sequence joins TRBV6-1 and TRBJ2-7; D possibly corresponds to TRBD1 (6 bases). The CDR3 contains 15 residues. In germline, CDR1 is MNHNS, CDR2 SASEGT. Trimming shortened V by 6 bases and J by 0 bases, and 15 bases separated the two germline ends. Here the CDR3 reads CASSNTGFGSYEQYF. CDR3 bases: TGTGCCAGCAGCAATACAGGGTTTGGCTCCTACGAGCAGTACTTC.

In this sample, this clonotype turned up many times. V is TRBV18 and J is TRBJ1-5, with D perhaps TRBD1 (6 bases). The CDR3 loop spans 16 amino acids. V lost 2 bases, J lost 1 base, and 12 bases lay in between. Germline V gene sequence: CDR1 KGHSH, CDR2 LQKENI. The CDR3 protein is CASSPSTGNSNQPQHF. CDR3 DNA: TGTGCCAGCTCACCATCAACAGGGAACAGCAATCAGCCCCAGCATTTT.

In this sample, this clonotype turned up many times. The CDR3 nucleotides read TGTGCCAGCAGTCTCCTCGACAGGGGAGAGGATGGCTACACCTTC. It translates to CASSLLDRGEDGYTF. The J gene is TRBJ1-2, the V gene TRBV28, with 8 bases aligning to TRBD1. V was pared by 5 bases and J by 6 bases, with 11 bases of the junction left unmatched. Germline CDR1 is MDHEN and CDR2 is SYDVKM. This CDR3 is built from 15 residues.

V gene TRBV20-1 combines with J gene TRBJ1-4; 9 nucleotides align to TRBD1. This CDR3 spans 14 amino acids. Germline values: CDR1 DFQATT, CDR2 SNEGSKA (reference sequence). The junction had 5 bases not matched to a gene; V was cut back by 5 bases and J by 4 bases. The CDR3 region is CSAVGTGHNEKLFF. The CDR3 coding sequence is TGCAGTGCTGTTGGGACAGGGCATAATGAAAAACTGTTTTTT.

This clonotype occurred a few times. The V call is TRBV2, the J call TRBJ2-3; D ambiguous. Per the germline V gene, CDR1 is SNHLY and CDR2 is FYNNEI. The V end was cut by 3 bases, the J end by 0 bases, with 7 bases between. The CDR3 is made up of 14 amino acids. The CDR3 DNA follows: TGTGCCAGCAGTGAGGGAATAAGCACAGATACGCAGTATTTT. Translation gives CASSEGISTDTQYF.

The chain recombines TRBV6-2 or TRBV6-3 with TRBJ1-2, with D unresolved. Trimming took off 10 bases at V and 0 bases at J, with 9 bases between the two ends. Germline V gene lookup returns CDR1 MNHEY and CDR2 SVGEGT. The CDR3 sequence is 12 residues long. The CDR3 bases are TGTGCCACCCTGGAAGCTAACTATGGCTACACCTTC. It translates to CATLEANYGYTF.

The V and J genes are TRBV24-1 and TRBJ2-5, with TRBD2 identical over 13 bases. The germline gives CDR1 KGHDR, CDR2 SFDVKD. The CDR3 sequence is 16 residues long. With V trimmed by 4 bases and J by 4 bases, 5 bases remained unmatched. CDR3 sequence (DNA): TGTGCCACCAGTGACGGCGGACTAGCGGGGGTAGAGACCCAGTACTTC. Residues: CATSDGGLAGVETQYF.

This clonotype has ten or more counts. This chain links TRBV20-1 with TRBJ2-1; 8 bases align to TRBD2. Trimming took 3 bases from V and 6 from J; bases not matched to a gene: 7. Germline loops: CDR1 DFQATT, CDR2 SNEGSKA (reference sequence). The CDR3 extends over 14 amino acids. DNA of the CDR3: TGCAGTGCTAGCGACGGGGGGGCAGTCAATGAGCAGTTCTTC. Residues: CSASDGGAVNEQFF.

This clonotype showed up many times. This chain joins TRBV10-3 and TRBJ2-1; 8 bases are a match to TRBD2. The germline gives CDR1 ENHRY, CDR2 SYGVKD. The trim removed 9 bases at V and 0 bases at J, leaving 10 bases unmatched. The CDR3 is 16 residues long. CDR3 DNA sequence: TGTGCCATTCGCGCCGGGGGGGCGAGCTCCTACAATGAGCAGTTCTTC. Its translation is CAIRAGGASSYNEQFF.